Listed below are T cell receptor beta chains from one sample, sequenced in a study of T cell changes during pregnancy in multiple sclerosis. Sequencing was performed with immunoSEQ multiplex PCR; in TCRdb, only in-frame clones are kept and a portion is missing. The sample holds around 80,000 clones, around 90% seen once. The sample consisted of peripheral blood, taken before pregnancy. The receptor set was obtained from a female donor with multiple sclerosis, enrolled in a pregnancy study. The CDR3 runs from the conserved cysteine through the conserved F or W. The D gene is left open where the match is weak. Clone size appears in some rows only: once, few, many, or a class for an expanded clone.

D gene,CDR3 length,clone size,V gene,J gene,CDR3 protein,CDR3 DNA
-,15,-,TRBV15,TRBJ2-1,CATSRGGGSYNEQFF,TGTGCCACCAGCAGAGGCGGGGGCTCATACAATGAGCAGTTCTTC
-,15,-,TRBV6-1,TRBJ2-7,CASSPSPGNSYEQYF,TGTGCCAGCAGTCCATCCCCGGGAAACTCCTACGAGCAGTACTTC
TRBD1,16,-,TRBV6-1,TRBJ2-7,CASSDPTTGPMDEQYF,TGTGCCAGCAGTGACCCTACGACAGGGCCTATGGACGAGCAGTACTTC
-,15,-,TRBV29-1,TRBJ1-4,CSVAGSGLGLEKLFF,TGCAGCGTAGCAGGGTCCGGCTTGGGCTTGGAAAAACTGTTTTTT
-,15,-,TRBV9,TRBJ1-1,CASSVVDLENTEAFF,TGTGCCAGCAGCGTAGTAGACCTAGAGAACACTGAAGCTTTCTTT
TRBD2,15,-,TRBV7-9,TRBJ2-7,CASSLRGTSSHEQYF,TGTGCCAGCAGCCTAAGGGGGACTAGCAGCCACGAGCAGTACTTC
-,17,-,TRBV5-1,TRBJ1-2,CASSSYTQAGPNYGYTF,TGCGCCAGCAGTTCCTACACACAGGCCGGCCCTAACTATGGCTACACCTTC
-,15,once,TRBV7-2,TRBJ2-7,CASSLGLQGGWEQYF,TGTGCCAGCAGCTTAGGCCTACAGGGAGGGTGGGAGCAGTACTTC
-,14,-,TRBV6-5,TRBJ1-6,CASTRDSYNSPLHF,TGTGCCAGCACCCGGGACTCCTATAATTCACCCCTCCACTTT
-,10,-,TRBV25-1,TRBJ2-2,CASSAGELFF,TGTGCCAGCAGCGCCGGGGAGCTGTTTTTT
-,18,-,TRBV19,TRBJ2-3,CASSISEGDTVRTDTQYF,TGTGCCAGTAGTATATCAGAAGGGGACACGGTTCGCACAGATACGCAGTATTTT
TRBD2,15,-,TRBV18,TRBJ2-1,CASSPYPLAGNEQFF,TGTGCCAGCTCACCGTATCCCCTAGCGGGGAATGAGCAGTTCTTC
-,13,-,TRBV6-1,TRBJ1-1,CASSVGRGTEAFF,TGTGCCAGCAGTGTGGGGAGGGGGACTGAAGCTTTCTTT
-,15,-,TRBV6-1,TRBJ2-1,CASTLGGTGGNEQFF,TGTGCCAGCACCCTCGGGGGGACAGGAGGCAATGAGCAGTTCTTC
TRBD2,14,-,TRBV19,TRBJ2-5,CASKGLGAVETQYF,TGTGCCAGTAAAGGACTAGGGGCTGTCGAGACCCAGTACTTC
-,14,-,TRBV30,TRBJ1-1,CAWSFLGGNTEAFF,TGTGCCTGGAGTTTTCTGGGGGGGAACACTGAAGCTTTCTTT
-,14,-,TRBV19,TRBJ1-1,CASSARIVNTEAFF,TGTGCCAGTAGTGCGAGGATCGTGAACACTGAAGCTTTCTTT
-,13,-,TRBV5-1,TRBJ1-1,CASSEGVNTEAFF,TGCGCCAGCTCAGAGGGGGTGAACACTGAAGCTTTCTTT
TRBD1,15,once,TRBV18,TRBJ2-2,CASSPWDRLTGELFF,TGTGCCAGCTCACCTTGGGACAGGCTGACCGGGGAGCTGTTTTTT
-,12,-,TRBV2,TRBJ2-3,CASNPPADTQYF,TGTGCCAGCAACCCCCCAGCAGATACGCAGTATTTT
TRBD2,14,-,TRBV2,TRBJ2-1,CASRGGSLSNEQFF,TGTGCCAGCAGGGGAGGGAGTTTGAGCAATGAGCAGTTCTTC
TRBD1,15,-,TRBV5-1,TRBJ2-7,CASSFSGTGFYEQYF,TGCGCCAGCAGCTTTTCCGGGACAGGATTCTACGAGCAGTACTTC
-,14,-,TRBV2,TRBJ1-2,CASMVEGMVGGYTF,TGTGCCAGCATGGTGGAGGGGATGGTAGGAGGCTACACCTTC
TRBD1,14,-,TRBV18,TRBJ2-7,CASSPGQGDYEQYF,TGTGCCAGCTCACCTGGACAGGGGGACTACGAGCAGTACTTC
TRBD1,15,few,TRBV19,TRBJ1-2,CASSPRDSPLVGYTF,TGTGCCAGTAGCCCGAGGGACAGCCCCCTGGTTGGCTACACCTTC
-,15,-,TRBV7-2,TRBJ1-1,CASSLGPTANTEAFF,TGTGCCAGCAGCTTAGGCCCAACAGCGAACACTGAAGCTTTCTTT
-,15,-,TRBV29-1,TRBJ2-1,CSVAGPGNSYNEQFF,TGCAGCGTTGCAGGGCCGGGTAACTCCTACAATGAGCAGTTCTTC
-,15,-,TRBV6-1,TRBJ2-7,CASSEEGGPSYEQYF,TGTGCCAGCAGTGAGGAGGGGGGGCCCTCCTACGAGCAGTACTTC
TRBD1,14,-,TRBV2,TRBJ2-7,CASSNPGQSYEQYF,TGTGCCAGCAGTAACCCGGGACAGTCCTACGAGCAGTACTTC
-,15,-,TRBV4-1,TRBJ2-7,CASSQEPGAHYEQYF,TGCGCCAGCAGCCAAGAGCCAGGGGCTCACTACGAGCAGTACTTC
-,15,-,TRBV7-8,TRBJ1-1,CASSLARILNTEAFF,TGTGCCAGCAGCTTAGCGCGGATACTGAACACTGAAGCTTTCTTT
-,19,-,TRBV19,TRBJ2-6,CASSPKGGINLSGANVLTF,TGTGCCAGTAGTCCCAAGGGAGGAATTAACCTCTCTGGGGCCAACGTCCTGACTTTC
-,13,-,TRBV6-1,TRBJ1-5,CASSGQRNQPQHF,TGTGCCAGCAGTGGACAGCGCAATCAGCCCCAGCATTTT
TRBD1,14,-,TRBV27,TRBJ2-7,CASSLVTGSYEQYF,TGTGCCAGCAGTTTGGTGACAGGGAGCTACGAGCAGTACTTC
TRBD2,15,-,TRBV29-1,TRBJ2-3,CSASGLAGGGDTQYF,TGCAGCGCCTCGGGACTAGCGGGGGGAGGAGATACGCAGTATTTT
-,19,-,TRBV7-8,TRBJ2-1,CASSKTMIGGSLPYNEQFF,TGTGCCAGCAGCAAGACCATGATCGGGGGATCCCTTCCCTACAATGAGCAGTTCTTC
-,15,-,TRBV27,TRBJ1-5,CASSLSGASNQPQHF,TGTGCCAGCAGTTTATCGGGGGCTAGCAATCAGCCCCAGCATTTT
TRBD2,14,-,TRBV7-9,TRBJ2-3,CAGDPGGPKPTQYF,TGTGCCGGCGATCCGGGGGGACCTAAACCTACGCAGTATTTT
TRBD2,13,-,TRBV6-5,TRBJ2-1,CASSYLLAGRQFF,TGTGCCAGCAGTTACCTACTAGCGGGCCGGCAGTTCTTC
-,14,-,TRBV7-8,TRBJ1-5,CASSLDTGDQPQHF,TGTGCCAGCAGCTTAGACACGGGTGATCAGCCCCAGCATTTT
TRBD1,16,few,TRBV27,TRBJ1-2,CASSPSPGTGVFGYTF,TGTGCCAGCAGCCCCTCCCCCGGGACAGGGGTTTTTGGCTACACCTTC
TRBD1,15,-,TRBV18,TRBJ1-1,CASSTGQGWRTEAFF,TGTGCCAGCTCAACGGGACAGGGGTGGAGGACTGAAGCTTTCTTT
-,17,-,TRBV4-2,TRBJ2-2,CASSQDRITANTGELFF,TGTGCCAGCAGCCAAGATCGGATCACAGCGAACACCGGGGAGCTGTTTTTT
TRBD1,14,-,TRBV5-1,TRBJ1-3,CASSAGGDGNTIYF,TGCGCCAGCAGCGCAGGGGGAGACGGAAACACCATATATTTT
TRBD2,17,-,TRBV27,TRBJ2-1,CASSLAGGSSSYNEQFF,TGTGCCAGCAGTTTAGCGGGGGGCAGTAGCTCCTACAATGAGCAGTTCTTC
-,14,-,TRBV13,TRBJ1-1,CASSMDTMNTEAFF,TGTGCCAGCAGCATGGACACTATGAACACTGAAGCTTTCTTT
TRBD2,16,-,TRBV18,TRBJ2-5,CASSPLASGNQETQYF,TGTGCCAGCTCACCACTGGCTAGCGGGAACCAAGAGACCCAGTACTTC
-,14,-,TRBV2,TRBJ1-2,CASSEGMQGIGYTF,TGTGCCAGCAGTGAAGGGATGCAGGGGATTGGCTACACCTTC
TRBD2,17,once,TRBV13,TRBJ2-3,CASSPIRLAGGHDTQYF,TGTGCCAGCAGCCCCATCCGACTAGCGGGGGGGCACGATACGCAGTATTTT
TRBD2,16,-,TRBV6-6,TRBJ2-5,CASKGTSGGEQETQYF,TGTGCCAGCAAAGGGACTAGCGGGGGGGAACAAGAGACCCAGTACTTC